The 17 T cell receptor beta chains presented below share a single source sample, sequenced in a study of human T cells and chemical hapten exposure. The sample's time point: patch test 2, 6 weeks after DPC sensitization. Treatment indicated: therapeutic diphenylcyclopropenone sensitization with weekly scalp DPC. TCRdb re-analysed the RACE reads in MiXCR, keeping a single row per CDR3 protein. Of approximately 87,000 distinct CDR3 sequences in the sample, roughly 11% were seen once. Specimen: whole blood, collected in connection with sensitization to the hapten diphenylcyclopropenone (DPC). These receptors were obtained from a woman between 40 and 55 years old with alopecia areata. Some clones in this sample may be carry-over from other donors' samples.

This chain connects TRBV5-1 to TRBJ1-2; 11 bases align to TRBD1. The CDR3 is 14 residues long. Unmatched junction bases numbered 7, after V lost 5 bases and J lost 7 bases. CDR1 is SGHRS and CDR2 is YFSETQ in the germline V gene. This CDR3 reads CASRGWTGGTGYTF. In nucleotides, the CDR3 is TGCGCCAGCAGGGGCTGGACAGGGGGCACTGGCTACACCTTC.

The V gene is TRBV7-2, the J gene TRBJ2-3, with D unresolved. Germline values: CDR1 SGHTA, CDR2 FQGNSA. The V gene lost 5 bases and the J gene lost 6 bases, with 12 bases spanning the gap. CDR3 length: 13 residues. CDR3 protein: CASSLNRADTQYF. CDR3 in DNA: TGTGCCAGCAGCCTAAACCGGGCGGATACGCAGTATTTT. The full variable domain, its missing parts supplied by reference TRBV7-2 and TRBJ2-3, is GAGVSQSPSNKVTEKGKDVELRCDPISGHTALYWYRQSLGQGLEFLIYFQGNSAPDKSGLPSDRFSAERTGGSVSTLTIQRTQQEDSAVYLCASSLNRADTQYFGPGTRLTVL.

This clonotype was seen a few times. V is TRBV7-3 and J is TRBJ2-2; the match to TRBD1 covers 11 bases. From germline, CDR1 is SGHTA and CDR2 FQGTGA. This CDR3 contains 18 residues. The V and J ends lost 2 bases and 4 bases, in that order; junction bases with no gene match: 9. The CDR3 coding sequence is TGTGCCAGCAGCTTAGTCCCTGGGGACAGGGGGGCCACCGGGGAGCTGTTTTTT. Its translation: CASSLVPGDRGATGELFF.

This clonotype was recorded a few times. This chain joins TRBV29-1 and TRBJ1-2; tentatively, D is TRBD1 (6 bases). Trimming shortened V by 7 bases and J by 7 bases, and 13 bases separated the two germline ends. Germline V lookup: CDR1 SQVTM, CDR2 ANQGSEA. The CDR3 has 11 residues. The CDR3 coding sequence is TGCAGCGCCCAAGGGGGAGGTGGCTACACCTTC. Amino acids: CSAQGGGGYTF.

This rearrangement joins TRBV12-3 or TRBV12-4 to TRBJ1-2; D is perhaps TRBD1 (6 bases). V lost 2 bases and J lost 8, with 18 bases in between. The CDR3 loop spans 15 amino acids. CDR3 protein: CASSLIGTRAQGYTF. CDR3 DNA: TGTGCCAGCAGTTTAATCGGGACACGAGCGCAAGGCTACACCTTC.

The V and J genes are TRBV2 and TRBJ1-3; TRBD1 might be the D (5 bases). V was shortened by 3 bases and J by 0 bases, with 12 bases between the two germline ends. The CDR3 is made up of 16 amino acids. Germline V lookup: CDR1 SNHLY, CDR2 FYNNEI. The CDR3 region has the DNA TGTGCCAGCAGTGAGCACGGGGACGTCTCTGGAAACACCATATATTTT. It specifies CASSEHGDVSGNTIYF.

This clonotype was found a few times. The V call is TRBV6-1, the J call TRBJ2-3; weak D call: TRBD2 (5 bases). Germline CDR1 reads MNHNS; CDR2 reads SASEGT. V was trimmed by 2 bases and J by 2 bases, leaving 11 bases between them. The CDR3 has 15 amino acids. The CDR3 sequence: CASSELAHITDTQYF. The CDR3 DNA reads TGTGCCAGCAGTGAACTAGCACACATCACAGATACGCAGTATTTT.

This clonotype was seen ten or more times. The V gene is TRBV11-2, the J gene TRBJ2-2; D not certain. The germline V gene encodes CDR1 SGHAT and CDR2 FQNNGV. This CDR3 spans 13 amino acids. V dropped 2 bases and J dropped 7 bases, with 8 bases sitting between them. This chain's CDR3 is CASSLMRGGELFF. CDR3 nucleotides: TGTGCCAGCAGCTTAATGAGAGGCGGGGAGCTGTTTTTT.

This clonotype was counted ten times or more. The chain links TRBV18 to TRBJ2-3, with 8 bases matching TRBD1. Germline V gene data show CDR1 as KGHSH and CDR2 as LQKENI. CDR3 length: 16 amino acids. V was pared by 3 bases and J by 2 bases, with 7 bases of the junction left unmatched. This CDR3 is CASSPQGALPTDTQYF. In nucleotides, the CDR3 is TGTGCCAGCTCACCCCAGGGGGCGCTGCCCACAGATACGCAGTATTTT.

The CDR3 coding sequence is TGTGCTAGTGGTTCAACCGGGACAGCAGTCTCTGGAAACACCATATATTTT. Translated: CASGSTGTAVSGNTIYF. This chain connects TRBV12-5 to TRBJ1-3; 7 nucleotides align to TRBD1. J was trimmed by 0 bases and V by 4 bases; bases with no gene match: 9. Germline V lookup: CDR1 LGHNT, CDR2 FRNRAP. The CDR3 covers 17 residues. Full variable domain (remainder filled in from reference TRBV12-5 and TRBJ1-3): DARVTQTPRHKVTEMGQEVTMRCQPILGHNTVFWYRQTMMQGLELLAYFRNRAPLDDSGMPKDRFSAEMPDATLATLKIQPSEPRDSAVYFCASGSTGTAVSGNTIYFGEGSWLTVV.

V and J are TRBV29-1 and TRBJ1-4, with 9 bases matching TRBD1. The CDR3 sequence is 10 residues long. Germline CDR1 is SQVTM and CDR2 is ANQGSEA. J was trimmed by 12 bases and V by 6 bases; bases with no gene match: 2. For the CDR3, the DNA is TGCAGCGTGGGGGACAGGGAACTGTTTTTT. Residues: CSVGDRELFF.

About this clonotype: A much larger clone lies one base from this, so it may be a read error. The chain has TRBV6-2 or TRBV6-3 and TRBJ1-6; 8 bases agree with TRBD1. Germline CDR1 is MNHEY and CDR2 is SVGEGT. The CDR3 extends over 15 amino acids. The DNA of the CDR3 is TGTACCAGCAGCTATACACGGGGACAGGACTTTCCCCTCCACTTT. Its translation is CTSSYTRGQDFPLHF.

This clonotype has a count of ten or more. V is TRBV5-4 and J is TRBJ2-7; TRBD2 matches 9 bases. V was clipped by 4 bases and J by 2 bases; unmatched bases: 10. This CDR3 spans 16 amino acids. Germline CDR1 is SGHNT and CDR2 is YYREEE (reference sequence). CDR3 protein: CASSPSSGRKAYEQYF. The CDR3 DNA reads TGTGCCAGCAGCCCGAGCAGCGGGAGGAAGGCCTACGAGCAGTACTTC. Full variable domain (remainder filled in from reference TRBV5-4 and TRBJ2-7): ETGVTQSPTHLIKTRGQQVTLRCSSQSGHNTVSWYQQALGQGPQFIFQYYREEENGRGNFPPRFSGLQFPNYSSELNVNALELDDSALYLCASSPSSGRKAYEQYFGPGTRLTVT.

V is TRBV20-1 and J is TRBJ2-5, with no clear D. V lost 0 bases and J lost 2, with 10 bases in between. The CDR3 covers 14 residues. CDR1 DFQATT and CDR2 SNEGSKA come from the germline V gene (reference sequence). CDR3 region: CSARDGGFQETQYF. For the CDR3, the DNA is TGCAGTGCTAGAGATGGCGGCTTTCAAGAGACCCAGTACTTC.

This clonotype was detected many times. The CDR3 nucleotides are TGTGCCAGCTCACTAACACCGACAGACGCTAACTATGGCTACACCTTC. Its translation: CASSLTPTDANYGYTF. This chain connects TRBV18 to TRBJ1-2, with D possibly TRBD1 on 5 matching bases. The V gene's germline CDR1 is KGHSH and CDR2 LQKENI. Trimming took 4 bases from V and 0 from J, leaving 15 bases between them. The CDR3 spans 16 residues.

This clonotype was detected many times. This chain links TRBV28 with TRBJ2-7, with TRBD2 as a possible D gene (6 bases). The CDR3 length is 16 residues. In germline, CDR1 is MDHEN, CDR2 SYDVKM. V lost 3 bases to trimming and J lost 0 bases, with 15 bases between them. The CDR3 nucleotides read TGTGCCAGCAGTTTTGTTGGGGCGCGGGGCTCCTACGAGCAGTACTTC. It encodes CASSFVGARGSYEQYF.

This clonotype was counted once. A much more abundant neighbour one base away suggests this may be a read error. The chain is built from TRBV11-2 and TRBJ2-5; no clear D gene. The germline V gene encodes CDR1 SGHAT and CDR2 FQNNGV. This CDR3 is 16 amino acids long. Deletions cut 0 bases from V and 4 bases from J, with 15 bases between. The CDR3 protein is CASSLDRSWVRETQYF. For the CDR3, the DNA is TGTGCCAGCAGCTTAGACCGTTCGTGGGTTCGAGAGACCCAGTACTTC.